This T cell receptor (beta chain) was sequenced in a study of blood T cell repertoires in COVID-19. Looking at the study overall: Material from acute and convalescent COVID-19 was sourced from the United States, Italy and Spain. Sample material is recorded as cDNA or gDNA derived from T cells, B-cell-depleted T cells, or PBMCs.

Per the germline V gene, CDR1 is SGHTA and CDR2 is FQGNSA. This CDR3 has 15 residues. Trimming stripped 1 base from V and 8 bases from J, with 14 bases between. How the authors handled the data: From reference gene primer amplification, estimates of nucleated cell counts were derived. The repertoire was sequenced with immunoSEQ multiplex PCR; TCRdb's copy has only in-frame clones and lacks some. That table supplies the V and J calls and clone size; D and trimming were determined from the DNA. The data show 80,000 to 100,000 clones, around 85% seen once. This chain uses TRBV7-2 with TRBJ1-4, with D maybe TRBD1 (6 bases). The sample taken for sequencing was peripheral blood. This clonotype originated in a man aged 60-69 years with acute or convalescent COVID-19. The CDR3 bases are TGTGCCAGCAGCTTAGTAGGGGGAAGGGAAGAAAAACTGTTTTTT. This gives the protein CASSLVGGREEKLFF.